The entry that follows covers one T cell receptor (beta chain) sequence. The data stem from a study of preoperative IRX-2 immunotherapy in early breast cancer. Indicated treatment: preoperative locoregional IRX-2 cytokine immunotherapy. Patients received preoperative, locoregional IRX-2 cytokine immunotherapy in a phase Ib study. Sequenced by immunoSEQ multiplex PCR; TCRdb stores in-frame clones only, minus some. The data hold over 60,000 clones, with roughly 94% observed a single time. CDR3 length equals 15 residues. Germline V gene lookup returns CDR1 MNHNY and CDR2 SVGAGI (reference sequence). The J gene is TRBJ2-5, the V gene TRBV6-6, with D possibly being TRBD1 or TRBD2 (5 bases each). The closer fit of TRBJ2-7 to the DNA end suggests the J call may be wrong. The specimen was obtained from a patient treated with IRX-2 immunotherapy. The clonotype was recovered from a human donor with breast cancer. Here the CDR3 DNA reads TGTGCCAGCAGAGCCGGGGCCTCGACCCTCTACGAGCAGTACTTC. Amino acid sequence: CASRAGASTLYEQYF.